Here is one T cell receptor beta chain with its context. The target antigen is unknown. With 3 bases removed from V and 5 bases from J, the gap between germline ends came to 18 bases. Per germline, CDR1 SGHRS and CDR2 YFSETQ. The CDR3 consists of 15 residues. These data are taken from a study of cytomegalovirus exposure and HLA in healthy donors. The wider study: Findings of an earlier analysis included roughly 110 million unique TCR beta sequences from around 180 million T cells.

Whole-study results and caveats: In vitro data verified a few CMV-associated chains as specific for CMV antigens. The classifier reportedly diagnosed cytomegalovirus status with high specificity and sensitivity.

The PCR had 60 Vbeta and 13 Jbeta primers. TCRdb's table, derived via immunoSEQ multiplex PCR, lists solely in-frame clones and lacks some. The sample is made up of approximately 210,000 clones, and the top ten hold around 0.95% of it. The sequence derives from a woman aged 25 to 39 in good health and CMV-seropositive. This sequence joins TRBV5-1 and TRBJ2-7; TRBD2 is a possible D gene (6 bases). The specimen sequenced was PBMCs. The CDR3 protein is CASSSNGGSRDEQYF. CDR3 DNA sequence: TGCGCCAGCAGCTCTAATGGGGGGTCTCGTGACGAGCAGTACTTC.